The next 6 T cell receptor beta chains were all read from a single sample in a study of neurological immune-mediated disorders. TCRdb independently ran MiXCR on the 5' RACE reads; one entry per CDR3 protein. The sample shows about 62,000 distinct CDR3 sequences, over 3.5% of them seen only once. The sequenced material came from PBMCs. These TCRs come from a woman aged 45-59 years with multiple sclerosis.

This clonotype was seen at least ten times. V is TRBV7-9 and J is TRBJ2-1; possibly TRBD2 for D (6 bases). V lost 7 bases and J lost 1, with 17 bases in between. Germline V gives CDR1 SEHNR, CDR2 FQNEAQ (reference sequence). The CDR3 is 16 residues long. DNA for the CDR3: TGTGCCAGCACCACCTTAGGGAGGACTTCCTACAATGAGCAGTTCTTC. Amino acids: CASTTLGRTSYNEQFF.

This clonotype was found many times. V and J are TRBV5-1 and TRBJ2-3; D is uncertain. V lost 5 bases to trimming and J lost 0 bases, with 16 bases between them. Germline V CDR1 and CDR2: SGHRS, YFSETQ. The CDR3 runs to 16 residues. CDR3 nucleotides: TGCGCCAGCAGTGCCGGCAACCACCCTAGCACAGATACGCAGTATTTT. It codes for CASSAGNHPSTDTQYF.

This clonotype has at least ten counts. The chain links TRBV3-1 to TRBJ2-1; D remains ambiguous. Looked up from germline, CDR1 is LGHDT and CDR2 is YNNKEL (reference sequence). V was cut by 2 bases and J by 6 bases, with 2 bases left in between. The CDR3 is made up of 11 amino acids. The CDR3 spells CASSQFNEQFF. In DNA form, the CDR3 reads TGTGCCAGCAGCCAATTCAATGAGCAGTTCTTC.

This clonotype was counted ten times or more. This chain joins TRBV6-1 and TRBJ1-2; D uncertain. V was shortened by 3 bases and J by 4 bases, with 0 bases between the two germline ends. The CDR3 contains 10 residues. Germline-derived CDR1 and CDR2 are MNHNS and SASEGT. The CDR3 loop is CASSDYGYTF. The CDR3 nucleotides read TGTGCCAGCAGTGACTATGGCTACACCTTC.

This clonotype was seen repeatedly, ten times or more. CDR3 amino acids: CASSSGAGANVLTF. Here the CDR3 DNA reads TGTGCCAGCAGCTCAGGGGCTGGGGCCAACGTCCTGACTTTC. The gene calls are TRBV7-3 and TRBJ2-6; D may be TRBD1 (6 bases). Trimming removed 4 bases from V and 2 bases from J, with 6 bases in between. Germline-derived CDR1 and CDR2 are SGHTA and FQGTGA. This CDR3 is 14 amino acids long.

This clonotype showed up many times. The chain joins TRBV7-2 to TRBJ2-1; possibly TRBD1 for D (6 bases). V was trimmed by 6 bases and J by 4 bases, leaving 13 bases between them. CDR1 is SGHTA and CDR2 is FQGNSA in the germline V gene. The CDR3 runs to 14 residues. The CDR3 loop reads CASSFDRSYNEQFF. The CDR3 coding sequence is TGTGCCAGCAGTTTTGACAGGTCTTACAATGAGCAGTTCTTC.